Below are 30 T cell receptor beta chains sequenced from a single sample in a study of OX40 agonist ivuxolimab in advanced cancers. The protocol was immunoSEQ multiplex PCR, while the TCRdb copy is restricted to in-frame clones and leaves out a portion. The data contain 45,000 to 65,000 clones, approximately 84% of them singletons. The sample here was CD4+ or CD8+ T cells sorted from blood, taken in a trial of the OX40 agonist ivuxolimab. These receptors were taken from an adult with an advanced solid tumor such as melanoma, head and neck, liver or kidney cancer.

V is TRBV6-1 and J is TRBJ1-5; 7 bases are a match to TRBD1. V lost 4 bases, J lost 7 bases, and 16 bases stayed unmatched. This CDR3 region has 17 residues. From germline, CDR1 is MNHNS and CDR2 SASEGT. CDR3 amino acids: CASSVNDRARQGQPQHF. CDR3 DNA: TGTGCCAGCAGTGTTAATGACAGGGCCAGGCAAGGCCAGCCCCAGCATTTT.

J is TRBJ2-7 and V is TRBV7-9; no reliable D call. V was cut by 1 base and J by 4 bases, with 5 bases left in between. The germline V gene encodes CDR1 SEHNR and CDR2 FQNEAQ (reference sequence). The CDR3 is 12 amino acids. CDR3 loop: CASSLEAYEQYF. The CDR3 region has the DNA TGTGCCAGCAGCTTAGAGGCTTACGAGCAGTACTTC.

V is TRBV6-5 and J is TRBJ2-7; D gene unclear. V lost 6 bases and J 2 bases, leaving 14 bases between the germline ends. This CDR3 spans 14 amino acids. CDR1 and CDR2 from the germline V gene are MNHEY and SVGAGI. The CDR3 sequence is CASSNLRQAYEQYF. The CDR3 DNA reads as TGTGCCAGCAGCAATCTCAGGCAAGCCTACGAGCAGTACTTC.

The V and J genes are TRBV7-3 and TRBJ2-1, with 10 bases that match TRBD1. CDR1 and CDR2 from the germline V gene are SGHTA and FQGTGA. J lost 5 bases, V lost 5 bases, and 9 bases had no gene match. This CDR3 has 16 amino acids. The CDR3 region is CASSTPGTGDHNEQFF. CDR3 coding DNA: TGTGCCAGCAGCACACCCGGGACAGGGGACCACAATGAGCAGTTCTTC.

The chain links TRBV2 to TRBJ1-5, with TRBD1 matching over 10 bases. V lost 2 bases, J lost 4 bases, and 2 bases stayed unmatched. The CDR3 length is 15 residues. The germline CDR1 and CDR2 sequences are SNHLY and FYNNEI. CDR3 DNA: TGTGCCAGCAGTGAATGGGGACAGGGGAATCAGCCCCAGCATTTT. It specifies CASSEWGQGNQPQHF.

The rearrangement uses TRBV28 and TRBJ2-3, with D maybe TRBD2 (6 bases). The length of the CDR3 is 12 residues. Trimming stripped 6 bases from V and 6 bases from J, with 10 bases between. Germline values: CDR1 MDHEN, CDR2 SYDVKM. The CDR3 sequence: CASRLTRDTQYF. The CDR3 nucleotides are TGTGCCAGCAGACTGACTAGGGATACGCAGTATTTT.

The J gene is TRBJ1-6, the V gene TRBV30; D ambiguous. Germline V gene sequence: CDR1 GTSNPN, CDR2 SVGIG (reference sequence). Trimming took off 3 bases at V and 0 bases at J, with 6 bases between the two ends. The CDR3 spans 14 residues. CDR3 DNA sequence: TGTGCCTGGAGCCGGGACTCCTATAATTCACCCCTCCACTTT. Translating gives CAWSRDSYNSPLHF.

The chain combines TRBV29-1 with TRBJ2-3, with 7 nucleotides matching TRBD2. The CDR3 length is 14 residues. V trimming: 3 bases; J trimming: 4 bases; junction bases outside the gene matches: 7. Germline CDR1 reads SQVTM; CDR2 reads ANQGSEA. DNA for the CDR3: TGCAGCGTTGAGAGCGGGACTGTGGCAGATACGCAGTATTTT. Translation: CSVESGTVADTQYF.

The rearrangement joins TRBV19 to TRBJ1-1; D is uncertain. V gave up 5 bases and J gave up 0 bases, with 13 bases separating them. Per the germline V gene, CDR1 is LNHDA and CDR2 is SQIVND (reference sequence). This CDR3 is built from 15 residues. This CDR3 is CASSAFRAMNTEAFF. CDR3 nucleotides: TGTGCCAGTAGTGCCTTCAGAGCCATGAACACTGAAGCTTTCTTT. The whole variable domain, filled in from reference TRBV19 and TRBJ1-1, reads DGGITQSPKYLFRKEGQNVTLSCEQNLNHDAMYWYRQDPGQGLRLIYYSQIVNDFQKGDIAEGYSVSREKKESFPLTVTSAQKNPTAFYLCASSAFRAMNTEAFFGQGTRLTVV.

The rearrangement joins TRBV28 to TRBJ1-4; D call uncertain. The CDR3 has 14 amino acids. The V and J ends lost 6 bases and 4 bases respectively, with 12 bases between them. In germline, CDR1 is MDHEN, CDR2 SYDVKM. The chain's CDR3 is CASSSGSNNEKLFF. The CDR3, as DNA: TGTGCCAGCAGCTCGGGTTCTAATAATGAAAAACTGTTTTTT.

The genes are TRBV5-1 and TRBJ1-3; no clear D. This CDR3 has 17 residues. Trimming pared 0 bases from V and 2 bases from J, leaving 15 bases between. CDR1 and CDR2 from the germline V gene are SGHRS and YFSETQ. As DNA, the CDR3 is TGCGCCAGCAGCTTGGCCCCTTCAACTACTCCTGGAAACACCATATATTTT. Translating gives CASSLAPSTTPGNTIYF.

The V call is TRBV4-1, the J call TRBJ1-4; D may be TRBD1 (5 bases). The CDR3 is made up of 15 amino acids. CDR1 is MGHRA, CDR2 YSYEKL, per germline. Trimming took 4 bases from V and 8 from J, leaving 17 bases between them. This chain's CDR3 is CASSPRWGREEKLFF. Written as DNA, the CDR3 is TGCGCCAGCAGCCCTCGGTGGGGCAGGGAGGAAAAACTGTTTTTT.

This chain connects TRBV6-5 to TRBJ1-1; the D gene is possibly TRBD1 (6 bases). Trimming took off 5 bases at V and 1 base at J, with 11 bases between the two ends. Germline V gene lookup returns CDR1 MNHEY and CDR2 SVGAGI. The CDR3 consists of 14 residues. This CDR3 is CASSDRRKNTEAFF. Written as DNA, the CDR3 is TGTGCCAGCAGTGACAGGAGGAAGAACACTGAAGCTTTCTTT.

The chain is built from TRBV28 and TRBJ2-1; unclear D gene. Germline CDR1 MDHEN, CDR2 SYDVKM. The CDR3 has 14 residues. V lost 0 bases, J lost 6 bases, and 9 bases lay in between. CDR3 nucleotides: TGTGCCAGCAGTTTATGGGCCTCCGGCAATGAGCAGTTCTTC. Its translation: CASSLWASGNEQFF.

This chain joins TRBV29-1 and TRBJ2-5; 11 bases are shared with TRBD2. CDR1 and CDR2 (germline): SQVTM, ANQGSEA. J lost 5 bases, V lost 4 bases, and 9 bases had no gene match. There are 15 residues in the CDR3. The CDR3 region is CSVVRSGRAEETQYF. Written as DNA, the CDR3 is TGCAGCGTTGTCCGTAGCGGGAGGGCCGAGGAGACCCAGTACTTC.

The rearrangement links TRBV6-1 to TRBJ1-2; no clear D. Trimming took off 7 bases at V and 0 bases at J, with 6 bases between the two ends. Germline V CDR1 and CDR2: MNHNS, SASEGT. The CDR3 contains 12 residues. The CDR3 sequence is CASTMANYGYTF. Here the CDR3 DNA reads TGTGCCAGCACTATGGCTAACTATGGCTACACCTTC.

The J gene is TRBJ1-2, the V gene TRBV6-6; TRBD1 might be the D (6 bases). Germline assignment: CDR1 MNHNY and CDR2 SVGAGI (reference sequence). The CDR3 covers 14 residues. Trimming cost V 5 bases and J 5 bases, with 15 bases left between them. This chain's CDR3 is CASSISGAAYGYTF. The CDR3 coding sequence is TGTGCCAGCAGTATTTCGGGGGCGGCGTATGGCTACACCTTC.

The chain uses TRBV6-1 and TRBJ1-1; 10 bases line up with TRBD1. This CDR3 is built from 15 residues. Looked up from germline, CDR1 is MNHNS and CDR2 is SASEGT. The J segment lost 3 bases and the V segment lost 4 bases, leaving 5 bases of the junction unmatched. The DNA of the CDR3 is TGTGCCAGCAGTGGACAGGGGGCGCGGGACACTGAAGCTTTCTTT. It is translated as CASSGQGARDTEAFF.

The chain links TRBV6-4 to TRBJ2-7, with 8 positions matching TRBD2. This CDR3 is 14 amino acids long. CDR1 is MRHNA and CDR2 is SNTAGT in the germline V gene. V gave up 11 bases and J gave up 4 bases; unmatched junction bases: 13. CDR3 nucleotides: TGTGCCTCTCCCCCCCCGGGAGGGCCGTACGAGCAGTACTTC. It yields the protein CASPPPGGPYEQYF.

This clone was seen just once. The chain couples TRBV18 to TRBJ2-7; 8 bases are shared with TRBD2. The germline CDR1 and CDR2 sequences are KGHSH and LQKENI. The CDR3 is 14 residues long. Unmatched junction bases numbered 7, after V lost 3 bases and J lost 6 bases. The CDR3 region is CASSPSGGASEQYF. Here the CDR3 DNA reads TGTGCCAGCTCACCTTCCGGGGGGGCTAGCGAGCAGTACTTC. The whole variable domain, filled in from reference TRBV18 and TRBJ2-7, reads NAGVMQNPRHLVRRRGQEARLRCSPMKGHSHVYWYRQLPEEGLKFMVYLQKENIIDESGMPKERFSAEFPKEGPSILRIQQVVRGDSAAYFCASSPSGGASEQYFGPGTRLTVT.

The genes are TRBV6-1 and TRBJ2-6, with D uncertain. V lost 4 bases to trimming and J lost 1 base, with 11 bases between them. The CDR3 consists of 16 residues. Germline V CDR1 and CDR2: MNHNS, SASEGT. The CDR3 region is CASSASLGSGANVLTF. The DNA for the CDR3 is TGTGCCAGCAGTGCCTCGCTGGGATCTGGGGCCAACGTCCTGACTTTC.

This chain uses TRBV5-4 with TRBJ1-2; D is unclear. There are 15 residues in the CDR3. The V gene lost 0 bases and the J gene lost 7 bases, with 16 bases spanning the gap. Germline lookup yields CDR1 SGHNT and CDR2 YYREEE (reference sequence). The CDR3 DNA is TGTGCCAGCAGCTTGGGTTCCGGCCCGACGGGTGGCTACACCTTC. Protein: CASSLGSGPTGGYTF.

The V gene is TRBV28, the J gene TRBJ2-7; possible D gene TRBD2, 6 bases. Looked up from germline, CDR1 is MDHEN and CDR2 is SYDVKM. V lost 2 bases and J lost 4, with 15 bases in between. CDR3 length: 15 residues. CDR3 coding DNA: TGTGCCAGCAGTTTACTCCCGGGAGTGAGGTACGAGCAGTACTTC. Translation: CASSLLPGVRYEQYF.

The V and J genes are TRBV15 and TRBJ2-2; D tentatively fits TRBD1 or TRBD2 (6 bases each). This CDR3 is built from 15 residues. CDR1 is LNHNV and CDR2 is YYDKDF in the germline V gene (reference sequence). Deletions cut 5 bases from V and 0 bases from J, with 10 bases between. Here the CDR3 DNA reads TGTGCCACCAGCGGGGGGCCGTCGAACACCGGGGAGCTGTTTTTT. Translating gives CATSGGPSNTGELFF.

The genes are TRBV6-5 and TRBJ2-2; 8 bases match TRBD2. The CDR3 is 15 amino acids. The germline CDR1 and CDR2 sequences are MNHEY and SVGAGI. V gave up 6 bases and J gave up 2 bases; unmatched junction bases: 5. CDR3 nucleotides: TGTGCCAGCAGCGGGGGGGGAGCAAACACCGGGGAGCTGTTTTTT. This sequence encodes CASSGGGANTGELFF.

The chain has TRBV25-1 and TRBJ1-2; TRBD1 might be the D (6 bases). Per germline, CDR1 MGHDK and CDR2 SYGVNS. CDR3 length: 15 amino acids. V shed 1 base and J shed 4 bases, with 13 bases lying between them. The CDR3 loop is CASSEFRGDGYGYTF. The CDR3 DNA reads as TGTGCCAGCAGTGAATTTAGGGGGGATGGCTATGGCTACACCTTC.

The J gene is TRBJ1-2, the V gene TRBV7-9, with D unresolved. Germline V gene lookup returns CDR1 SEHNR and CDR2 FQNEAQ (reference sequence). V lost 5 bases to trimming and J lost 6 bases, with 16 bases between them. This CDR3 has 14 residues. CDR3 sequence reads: CASSPDGRMNGYTF. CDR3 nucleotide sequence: TGTGCCAGCAGCCCCGACGGCCGTATGAATGGCTACACCTTC. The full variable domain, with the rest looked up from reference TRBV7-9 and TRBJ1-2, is DTGVSQNPRHKITKRGQNVTFRCDPISEHNRLYWYRQTLGQGPEFLTYFQNEAQLEKSRLLSDRFSAERPKGSFSTLEIQRTEQGDSAMYLCASSPDGRMNGYTFGSGTRLTVV.

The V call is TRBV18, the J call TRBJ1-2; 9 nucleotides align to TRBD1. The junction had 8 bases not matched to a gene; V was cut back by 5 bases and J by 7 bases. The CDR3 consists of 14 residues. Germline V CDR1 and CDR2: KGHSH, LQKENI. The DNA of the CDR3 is TGTGCCAGCTCAAGGGGACAGGGTCCAGGTGGCTACACCTTC. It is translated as CASSRGQGPGGYTF. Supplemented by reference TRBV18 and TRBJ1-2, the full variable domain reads NAGVMQNPRHLVRRRGQEARLRCSPMKGHSHVYWYRQLPEEGLKFMVYLQKENIIDESGMPKERFSAEFPKEGPSILRIQQVVRGDSAAYFCASSRGQGPGGYTFGSGTRLTVV.

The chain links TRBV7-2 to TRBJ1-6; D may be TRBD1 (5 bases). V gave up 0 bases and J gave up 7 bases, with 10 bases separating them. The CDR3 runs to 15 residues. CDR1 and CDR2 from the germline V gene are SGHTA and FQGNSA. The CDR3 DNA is TGTGCCAGCAGCTTAGCCGGGACCCAGAATTCACCCCTCCACTTT. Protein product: CASSLAGTQNSPLHF. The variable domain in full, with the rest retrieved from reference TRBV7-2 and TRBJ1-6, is GAGVSQSPSNKVTEKGKDVELRCDPISGHTALYWYRQSLGQGLEFLIYFQGNSAPDKSGLPSDRFSAERTGGSVSTLTIQRTQQEDSAVYLCASSLAGTQNSPLHFGNGTRLTVT.

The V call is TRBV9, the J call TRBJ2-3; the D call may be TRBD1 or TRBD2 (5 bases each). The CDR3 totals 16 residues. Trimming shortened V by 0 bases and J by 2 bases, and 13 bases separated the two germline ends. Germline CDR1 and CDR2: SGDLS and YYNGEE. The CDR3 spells CASSVGPGTVTDTQYF. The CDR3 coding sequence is TGTGCCAGCAGCGTAGGCCCAGGGACCGTCACAGATACGCAGTATTTT. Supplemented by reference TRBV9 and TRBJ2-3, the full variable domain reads DSGVTQTPKHLITATGQRVTLRCSPRSGDLSVYWYQQSLDQGLQFLIQYYNGEERAKGNILERFSAQQFPDLHSELNLSSLELGDSALYFCASSVGPGTVTDTQYFGPGTRLTVL.